The 6 T cell receptor beta chains below come from one sample, sequenced in a study of molecular identifiers for immune sequencing clone quantification. From the PCR reads, TCRdb called clonotypes with MiXCR, one entry per CDR3 protein. The data show fewer than 350,000 distinct CDR3 sequences, about a quarter seen once. Sequences were obtained from naive CD8+ T cells from blood, with Jurkat cell RNA spiked in. The sample's subset: FACS-sorted CD8+CD4-CCR7+CD45RA+ naive T cells. The origin of the receptors is a human donor in good health. Some libraries in this study had Jurkat cell RNA spiked in.

Many counts were recorded for this clonotype. J is TRBJ2-2 and V is TRBV9; 9 bases are shared with TRBD2. J gave up 0 bases and V 4 bases, and 4 bases lay outside the gene matches. CDR3 length equals 16 residues. CDR1 is SGDLS, CDR2 YYNGEE, per germline. In DNA form, the CDR3 reads TGTGCCAGCAGCCCAATAGCGGGAGCGAACACCGGGGAGCTGTTTTTT. Protein product: CASSPIAGANTGELFF.

This chain links TRBV4-1 with TRBJ2-3; D gene ambiguous. V lost 0 bases to trimming and J lost 0 bases, with 10 bases between them. The CDR3 totals 16 residues. Germline V lookup: CDR1 MGHRA, CDR2 YSYEKL. Written as DNA, the CDR3 is TGCGCCAGCAGCCAAGATTGGGCAGCTAGCACAGATACGCAGTATTTT. Translated, it gives CASSQDWAASTDTQYF.

This clonotype was observed at least ten times. The V call is TRBV28, the J call TRBJ1-2; D ambiguous. This CDR3 is 15 amino acids long. Trimming stripped 2 bases from V and 2 bases from J, with 12 bases between. Germline V gene lookup returns CDR1 MDHEN and CDR2 SYDVKM. Here the CDR3 DNA reads TGTGCCAGCAGTTTACTAACGGCCGGCAACTATGGCTACACCTTC. This gives the protein CASSLLTAGNYGYTF.

This clonotype has more than one count but fewer than ten. The chain links TRBV6-2 or TRBV6-3 to TRBJ2-7, with D possibly matching TRBD1 (5 bases). The germline V gene encodes CDR1 MNHEY and CDR2 SVGEGT. The CDR3 is 15 residues long. Trimming removed 7 bases from V and 2 bases from J, with 18 bases in between. In DNA, the CDR3 is TGTGCCAGCACCACCCTCGACAGCGATCCCTACGAGCAGTACTTC. Protein: CASTTLDSDPYEQYF.

At least ten counts were recorded for this clonotype. The chain links TRBV20-1 to TRBJ2-6; D is uncertain. The CDR3 extends over 17 amino acids. From germline, CDR1 is DFQATT and CDR2 SNEGSKA (reference sequence). Trimming shortened V by 1 base and J by 0 bases, and 13 bases separated the two germline ends. CDR3 DNA sequence: TGCAGTGCTAGAGTTCCGGCCACAGACTCTGGGGCCAACGTCCTGACTTTC. Translated, it gives CSARVPATDSGANVLTF.

This clonotype occurred many times. The rearrangement joins TRBV28 to TRBJ1-1, with 9 positions matching TRBD1. J gave up 3 bases and V 5 bases, and 4 bases lay outside the gene matches. Germline-derived CDR1 and CDR2 are MDHEN and SYDVKM. The CDR3 length is 14 residues. CDR3 loop: CASSLGTGHTEAFF. The CDR3, as DNA: TGTGCCAGCAGTCTAGGGACAGGGCACACTGAAGCTTTCTTT. Full variable domain (remainder filled in from reference TRBV28 and TRBJ1-1): DVKVTQSSRYLVKRTGEKVFLECVQDMDHENMFWYRQDPGLGLRLIYFSYDVKMKEKGDIPEGYSVSREKKERFSLILESASTNQTSMYLCASSLGTGHTEAFFGQGTRLTVV.